This paragraph reports one T cell receptor beta chain. Its cognate antigen is unknown. The data were taken from a study of cytotoxic CD8 clonotypes in ibrutinib-treated CLL. The study, taken as a whole, reports: Public clonotypes, rarely seen, contracted or held steady on treatment.

The CDR3 totals 13 residues. V shed 1 base and J shed 1 base, with 4 bases lying between them. The germline CDR1 and CDR2 sequences are MNHNS and SASEGT. Clones were sequenced by immunoSEQ multiplex PCR, and TCRdb holds only the in-frame ones, with some missing. This sample carries some 50,000 clones, around 73% of them seen once, and the ten largest clones take roughly 12%. The chain carries TRBV6-1 and TRBJ1-2; D ambiguous. The starting material was PBMCs, obtained after 12 months of ibrutinib treatment. This receptor was identified in a human donor with chronic lymphocytic leukemia. The CDR3 DNA sequence: TGTGCCAGCAGTGAAGGGGGTAACTATGGCTACACCTTC. It yields the protein CASSEGGNYGYTF.